Below, 15 T cell receptor beta chains from the same sample are listed, as sequenced in a study of CXCR3-negative and CXCR3-positive naive CD8 T cells. The antigens these receptors bind are not known. Overall study results and limits: Higher TRB CDR3 hydrophobicity marked CXCR3-positive naive cells relative to CXCR3-negative naive cells.

Libraries were UMI-labeled 5' RACE TRB cDNA. From its re-call of the 5' RACE reads, TCRdb lists each CDR3 protein once, without DNA. The sample shows approximately 100,000 distinct CDR3 sequences, and approximately 0.38% sits with its ten largest clones. Sequencing was performed on naive CXCR3+ CD8+ T cells from blood. Described subset: CD45RO-CCR7+CD27+CD95- naive CD8+ T cells expressing CXCR3 (TNR3+). The source is a human donor in good health. Some clones in this sample may be carry-over from other donors' samples.

The V call is TRBV7-8, the J call TRBJ1-2; with no DNA, the TCRdb D assignment of TRBD1 cannot be verified. The CDR3 consists of 19 residues. Germline CDR1 is SGHVS and CDR2 is FQNEAQ. The CDR3 region is CASSLARGSGRGTNYGYTF. Complete variable domain (other parts from reference TRBV7-8 and TRBJ1-2): GAGVSQSPRYKVAKRGQDVALRCDPISGHVSLFWYQQALGQGPEFLTYFQNEAQLDKSGLPSDRFFAERPEGSVSTLKIQRTQQEDSAVYLCASSLARGSGRGTNYGYTFGSGTRLTVV.

The rearrangement uses TRBV12-3 or TRBV12-4 and TRBJ2-3; TCRdb designates TRBD1, a call that cannot be tested without DNA. The length of the CDR3 is 14 residues. CDR3 region: CASRGQGSADTQYF.

The chain recombines TRBV6-1 with TRBJ2-7; the TCRdb D gene call, TRBD1, has no DNA to confirm it. The CDR3 runs to 15 residues. Germline V gene data show CDR1 as MNHNS and CDR2 as SASEGT. The CDR3 spells CASSPETGTSYEQYF.

J is TRBJ1-1 and V is TRBV21-1. TRBV21-1 is assigned pseudogene status. CDR3 length equals 13 residues. CDR3 amino acids: CASSKTPNTEAFF.

V usage is TRBV11-3 and J usage is TRBJ2-2; checking the TCRdb D call of TRBD1 is not possible without DNA. The CDR3 contains 15 residues. Germline values: CDR1 SGHNT, CDR2 YENEEA. The CDR3 sequence is CASSSRESGSGELFF.

The chain uses TRBV29-1 and TRBJ2-1; TCRdb calls TRBD1, which cannot be checked without DNA. Germline values: CDR1 SQVTM, CDR2 ANQGSEA. This CDR3 contains 12 residues. The CDR3 spells CSAADRDNEQFF.

V and J are TRBV7-8 and TRBJ2-5; TCRdb selects TRBD1, and the lack of DNA leaves this call unchecked. The CDR3 covers 14 residues. CDR1 and CDR2 from the germline V gene are SGHVS and FQNEAQ. The CDR3 protein is CASSPDRVQETQYF.

The rearrangement joins TRBV29-1 to TRBJ2-3. This CDR3 region has 12 residues. Germline V gene lookup returns CDR1 SQVTM and CDR2 ANQGSEA. CDR3: CSVEVGTDTQYF.

V and J are TRBV28 and TRBJ1-1. The CDR3 contains 12 residues. Germline CDR1 reads MDHEN; CDR2 reads SYDVKM. CDR3 amino acids: CASPNRHTEAFF.

This chain uses TRBV5-1 with TRBJ2-1; the TRBD1 assignment by TCRdb is unverifiable without DNA. CDR1 is SGHRS and CDR2 is YFSETQ in the germline V gene. The length of the CDR3 is 16 residues. CDR3 region: CASSLVGELNTGEQFF.

The chain couples TRBV9 to TRBJ1-1. Per the germline V gene, CDR1 is SGDLS and CDR2 is YYNGEE. The CDR3 contains 14 residues. This CDR3 is CASSVSGVGTEAFF. The entire variable domain, with the rest obtained from reference TRBV9 and TRBJ1-1, is as follows: DSGVTQTPKHLITATGQRVTLRCSPRSGDLSVYWYQQSLDQGLQFLIQYYNGEERAKGNILERFSAQQFPDLHSELNLSSLELGDSALYFCASSVSGVGTEAFFGQGTRLTVV.

The J gene is TRBJ1-2, the V gene TRBV19; TCRdb's D gene call, TRBD1, goes unchecked for lack of DNA. Germline V gene lookup returns CDR1 LNHDA and CDR2 SQIVND (reference sequence). This CDR3 contains 17 residues. The CDR3 region is CATRGSERGGEDYGYTF.

This sequence joins TRBV12-3 or TRBV12-4 and TRBJ2-2; as DNA is missing, the TRBD1 call by TCRdb cannot be tested. The CDR3 loop spans 16 amino acids. This CDR3 reads CASTPGTAERTGELFF.

The chain is built from TRBV29-1 and TRBJ2-1; no DNA is available, so the TRBD1 call from TCRdb remains unchecked. The V gene's germline CDR1 is SQVTM and CDR2 ANQGSEA. CDR3 size: 14 residues. The CDR3 loop is CSVETGRSYNEQFF.

The chain has TRBV28 and TRBJ2-7; the TCRdb call, TRBD2, lacks DNA for checking. This CDR3 spans 15 amino acids. Germline CDR1 reads MDHEN; CDR2 reads SYDVKM. The CDR3 is CASSFGIAEAYEQYF.